These 17 T cell receptor beta chains share one sample of origin, sequenced in a study of blood T cell repertoires in COVID-19. The method was immunoSEQ multiplex PCR; TCRdb's version includes in-frame clones alone and lacks a portion of them. The repertoire consists of over 350,000 clones, with about 89% occurring once and the leading ten covering 4% to 5.5%. Sequenced input: peripheral blood. The receptor set was obtained from a woman in her 30s with acute or convalescent COVID-19.

The rearrangement joins TRBV9 to TRBJ2-2, with D possibly matching TRBD1 (5 bases). Germline V gene lookup returns CDR1 SGDLS and CDR2 YYNGEE. This CDR3 contains 12 residues. The germline V and J ends were trimmed by 0 bases and 8 bases, with 5 bases remaining between them. DNA of the CDR3: TGTGCCAGCAGCGTAGACAGGGGGGAGCTGTTTTTT. It translates to CASSVDRGELFF.

V and J are TRBV29-1 and TRBJ2-1; possibly TRBD2 for D (6 bases). Germline assignment: CDR1 SQVTM and CDR2 ANQGSEA. The V and J ends lost 2 bases and 3 bases respectively, with 11 bases between them. The CDR3 is made up of 14 amino acids. The CDR3 is CSVERGSVYNEQFF. The CDR3 bases are TGCAGCGTTGAACGGGGGAGCGTCTACAATGAGCAGTTCTTC.

The chain employs TRBV6-5 and TRBJ1-5; 7 nucleotides agree with TRBD1. Unmatched junction bases numbered 5, after V lost 5 bases and J lost 7 bases. CDR1 and CDR2 (germline): MNHEY, SVGAGI. The CDR3 contains 13 residues. The CDR3 loop is CASSTGQFQPQHF. The CDR3 DNA follows: TGTGCCAGCAGTACGGGACAGTTCCAGCCCCAGCATTTT.

This clone showed up just a few times. Sequence at one end of the junction differs from germline and may be a read error. The chain joins TRBV12-3 or TRBV12-4 to TRBJ2-3; D not certain. The CDR3 runs 12 residues. The DNA of the CDR3 is TGTGCCAGCAGTTTAGACCCCGCAGCAAGAGGTTTT. This encodes CASSLDPAARGF.

The chain combines TRBV6-4 with TRBJ2-1; tentative D call: TRBD2 (6 bases). The germline gives CDR1 MRHNA, CDR2 SNTAGT. Trimming pared 3 bases from V and 7 bases from J, leaving 16 bases between. CDR3 length equals 15 residues. The CDR3 protein is CASSEEVGAGNEQFF. DNA of the CDR3: TGTGCCAGCAGTGAAGAGGTTGGGGCGGGGAATGAGCAGTTCTTC.

The V call is TRBV28, the J call TRBJ2-5; possible D gene TRBD1, 5 bases. V was clipped by 1 base and J by 2 bases, with 11 bases between them. Germline V lookup: CDR1 MDHEN, CDR2 SYDVKM. The CDR3 is 15 residues long. The CDR3 nucleotides read TGTGCCAGCAGTTTATACCCAGGGTGGCAAGAGACCCAGTACTTC. Translating gives CASSLYPGWQETQYF.

The genes are TRBV2 and TRBJ2-5; the match to TRBD2 covers 8 bases. The CDR3 totals 13 residues. J was trimmed by 6 bases and V by 6 bases; bases with no gene match: 6. In germline, CDR1 is SNHLY, CDR2 FYNNEI. CDR3 bases: TGTGCCAGCAGCCCGGGGGGGCGCCAGACCCAGTACTTC. Encoded protein: CASSPGGRQTQYF.

The CDR3 protein is CAWSGSHPAGPGGQTQYF. The CDR3 bases are TGTGCCTGGAGTGGATCACACCCGGCGGGACCAGGTGGGCAGACCCAGTACTTC. The chain uses TRBV30 and TRBJ2-5, with D possibly TRBD2 on 6 matching bases. This CDR3 has 18 amino acids. Trimming left V 1 base short and J 6 bases short, with 27 bases between. Germline CDR1 is GTSNPN and CDR2 is SVGIG (reference sequence).

The gene calls are TRBV30 and TRBJ2-7, with D maybe TRBD1 (5 bases). The CDR3 is 11 amino acids. V was cut by 5 bases and J by 3 bases, with 8 bases left in between. Germline CDR1 and CDR2: GTSNPN and SVGIG (reference sequence). The CDR3: CAWADSYEQYF. Here the CDR3 DNA reads TGTGCCTGGGCTGACAGCTACGAGCAGTACTTC.

This clone was counted a single time. The V call is TRBV9, the J call TRBJ2-3, with a weak D call TRBD1 (6 bases). With 3 bases removed from V and 5 bases from J, the gap between germline ends came to 13 bases. This CDR3 region has 14 residues. Germline assignment: CDR1 SGDLS and CDR2 YYNGEE. The CDR3 nucleotides read TGTGCCAGCAGCGACCGGACAGAGGGAGATACGCAGTATTTT. Residues: CASSDRTEGDTQYF.

The J gene is TRBJ2-1, the V gene TRBV28; 10 bases match TRBD2. CDR3 size: 17 residues. Trimming at V came to 3 bases and at J to 4 bases, leaving 9 bases not matched to a gene. The V gene's germline CDR1 is MDHEN and CDR2 SYDVKM. CDR3 protein: CASSFRVISGGYNEQFF. CDR3 DNA sequence: TGTGCCAGCAGTTTCAGAGTAATTAGCGGGGGGTACAATGAGCAGTTCTTC.

For the CDR3, the DNA is TGTGCCAGCAGTTATTCGGGGACAGCAGCAGATACGCAGTATTTT. Translated, it gives CASSYSGTAADTQYF. V usage is TRBV6-6 and J usage is TRBJ2-3, with 7 nucleotides matching TRBD1. CDR1 and CDR2 from the germline V gene are MNHNY and SVGAGI (reference sequence). J was trimmed by 4 bases and V by 3 bases; bases with no gene match: 7. This CDR3 is 15 amino acids long.

The chain combines TRBV27 with TRBJ1-2; 7 bases are a match to TRBD1. There are 18 residues in the CDR3. Germline V gene lookup returns CDR1 MNHEY and CDR2 SMNVEV (reference sequence). With 2 bases clipped from V and 3 bases from J, the junction kept 15 bases outside the gene matches. CDR3 in amino acids: CASSLGSPGDSLHYGYTF. Written as DNA, the CDR3 is TGTGCCAGCAGTTTAGGGTCCCCGGGGGACAGCCTCCACTATGGCTACACCTTC.

The rearrangement joins TRBV12-3 or TRBV12-4 to TRBJ2-7; D is uncertain. V dropped 7 bases and J dropped 3 bases, with 7 bases sitting between them. The length of the CDR3 is 11 residues. The CDR3 coding sequence is TGTGCCAGCAATTCAGACTACGAGCAGTACTTC. Encoded protein: CASNSDYEQYF.

The chain couples TRBV3-1 (or the pseudogene TRBV3-2) to TRBJ1-1; 10 positions agree with TRBD1. The CDR3 consists of 15 residues. The germline V gene has CDR1 LGHDT and CDR2 YNNKEL (reference sequence). The ends lost 4 bases at V and 4 bases at J; junction bases unmatched: 6. The CDR3 nucleotides are TGTGCCAGCAGCCCGACAGGGGGCAGCGGCACTGAAGCTTTCTTT. Amino acid sequence: CASSPTGGSGTEAFF.

The chain has TRBV28 and TRBJ1-2; D is unclear. Germline V CDR1 and CDR2: MDHEN, SYDVKM. V lost 3 bases to trimming and J lost 2 bases, with 10 bases between them. The CDR3 is made up of 14 amino acids. CDR3 coding DNA: TGTGCCAGCAGTTTTGAGTGGGAGAACTATGGCTACACCTTC. Its translation: CASSFEWENYGYTF.

Only a few counts were recorded for this clone. The rearrangement joins TRBV6-6 to TRBJ2-7; 8 positions agree with TRBD1. With 10 bases clipped from V and 3 bases from J, the junction kept 2 bases outside the gene matches. This CDR3 spans 11 amino acids. Germline assignment: CDR1 MNHNY and CDR2 SVGAGI (reference sequence). CDR3 residues: CATGQGYEQYF. In DNA, the CDR3 is TGTGCCACAGGACAGGGCTACGAGCAGTACTTC.